Sequencing of this T cell receptor beta chain was carried out in a study of blood T cell repertoires in COVID-19 (dated by TCRdb to the early 2020s). Some background on the complete study: Samples covering the acute and convalescent phases of COVID-19 were provided by collaborators in the United States, Italy and Spain. Where available, HLA class I and class II types were obtained from metadata supplied by the sample provider rather than from assay-based typing. A freely available public database, intended as a resource for researchers studying the immune response to SARS-CoV-2, is where the repertoires were released. A de-identified subject ID, COVID-19 status, age in years and sex were almost always included in the sample metadata. The prospective study material was composed of cDNA or gDNA derived from T cells, B-cell-depleted T cells, or PBMCs. The samples were drawn from the first 160 participants of the ongoing ImmuneRACE study and from under 1,500 subjects provided by 6 global collaborators. Subjects who had been exposed to COVID-19, were actively infected with it, or had recovered from it provided the deeply sampled blood TCRbeta repertoires that made up the dataset. Broad study findings and their caveats: Clinical and demographic metadata were provided uncurated, with the amount varying by source and participant.

Participants in the prospective study were enrolled through a virtual design, were aged roughly 18 to 95 years, and lived in roughly 24 United States geographic areas. In the prospective study, cohorts were assigned on the basis of participant-reported clinical history obtained from a screening survey and a study questionnaire. A participant counted as exposed if, within 2 weeks of entering the study, that participant had been in contact with someone who had a PCR-confirmed or clinician-diagnosed COVID-19 case. In the prospective study, mobile phlebotomists collected whole blood, serum and a nasopharyngeal or oropharyngeal swab from each participant. Participants in the prospective study had the option to provide additional blood draws and questionnaires over a roughly two-month period. Before DNA extraction, blood samples from the prospective study were shipped at room temperature or frozen. TCRbeta CDR3 regions were amplified from genomic DNA by means of the immunoSEQ Assay, a bias-controlled multiplex PCR. The authors' analysis ran thus. Nucleated cell counts per sample were estimated from amplification of reference gene primers within the assay. To quantify the absolute abundance of each unique TCRbeta CDR3 rearrangement, sequence reads were collapsed and filtered. Productive Simpson clonality was computed per sample as the square root of Simpson's diversity index over productive rearrangements. Drawn from immuneACCESS, this table holds only the in-frame rearrangements with V and J called that TCRdb kept. Clones are partly lost; checked studies trace under half to an unresolved V gene and leave the rest unexplained. The V and J calls and clone size are taken from that table; D and trimming were inferred from the DNA. In all, the sample holds about 160,000 clones, and approximately 90% of those were seen once. The ten top clones hold roughly 4% of the sample.

The CDR3 holds 14 amino acids from the cysteine to the phenylalanine. This entry keeps only the CDR3 DNA: 42 bases, framed from base 1. Trimming removed 3 bases from V and 5 bases from J, leaving 13 bases between the germline ends. For CDR1 and CDR2, the germline V gene (reference sequence) lists LGHDT and YNNKEL. To note about this clone: There is no known antigen for this receptor. No quality values exist for individual bases; no much larger clone is one base distant.

Source material: PBMCs or T cells enriched from blood (not recorded which). The chain couples TRBV3-1 (or the pseudogene TRBV3-2) to TRBJ1-1; the D gene is unclear. The receptor was isolated from a woman aged 40-49 years who had been exposed to COVID-19. Read as DNA, the sequence is TGTGCCAGCAGCCAGGGAGGCCCAGCAACTGAAGCTTTCTTT. It translates to CASSQGGPATEAFF.